One TCR beta chain is described in this entry. Antigen: not known. The data stem from a study of cytotoxic CD8 clonotypes in ibrutinib-treated CLL. The CDR3 contains 16 residues. Trimming took off 4 bases at V and 1 base at J, with 14 bases between the two ends. Germline V gene data show CDR1 as MNHNS and CDR2 as SASEGT. Data came from immunoSEQ multiplex PCR; TCRdb stores just in-frame clones and leaves some out. The sample carries 50,000 or so clones, around 78% recorded once. The study's findings and limits: Clonality, elevated at ibrutinib response, dropped back toward baseline at progression.

The chain recombines TRBV6-1 with TRBJ1-5; a possible D gene is TRBD1 (6 bases). The TCR originated in a human donor with chronic lymphocytic leukemia. The sequencing here drew on PBMCs, taken after 24 months of ibrutinib treatment. This CDR3 reads CASSGPWTESNQPQHF. The CDR3 DNA follows: TGTGCCAGCAGTGGGCCGTGGACAGAGAGCAATCAGCCCCAGCATTTT.